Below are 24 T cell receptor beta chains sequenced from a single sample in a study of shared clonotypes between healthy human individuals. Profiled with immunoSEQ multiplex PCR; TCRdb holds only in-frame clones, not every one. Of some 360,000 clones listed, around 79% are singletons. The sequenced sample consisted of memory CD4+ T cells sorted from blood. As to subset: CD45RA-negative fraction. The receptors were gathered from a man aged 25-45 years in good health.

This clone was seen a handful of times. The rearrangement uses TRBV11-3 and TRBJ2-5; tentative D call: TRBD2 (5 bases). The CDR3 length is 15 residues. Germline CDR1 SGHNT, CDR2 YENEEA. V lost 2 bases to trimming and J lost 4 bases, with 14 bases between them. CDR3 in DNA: TGTGCCAGCAGCTTATCCGGGATGGGTGGAGAGACCCAGTACTTC. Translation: CASSLSGMGGETQYF.

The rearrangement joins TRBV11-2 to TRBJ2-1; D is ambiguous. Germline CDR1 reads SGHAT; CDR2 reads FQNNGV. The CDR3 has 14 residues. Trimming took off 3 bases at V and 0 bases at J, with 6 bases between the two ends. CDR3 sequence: CASSFKSSYNEQFF. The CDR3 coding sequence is TGTGCCAGCAGCTTCAAGAGCTCCTACAATGAGCAGTTCTTC.

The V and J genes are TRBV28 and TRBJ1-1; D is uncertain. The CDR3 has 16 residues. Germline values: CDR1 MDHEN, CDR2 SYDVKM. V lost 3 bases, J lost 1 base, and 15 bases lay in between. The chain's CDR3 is CASSLSGKVWNTEAFF. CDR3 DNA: TGTGCCAGCAGTTTGTCGGGAAAGGTATGGAACACTGAAGCTTTCTTT.

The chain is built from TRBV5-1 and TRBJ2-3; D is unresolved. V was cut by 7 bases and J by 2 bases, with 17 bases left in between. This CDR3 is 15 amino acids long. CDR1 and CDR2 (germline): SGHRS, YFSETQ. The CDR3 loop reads CASSDSGFLTDTQYF. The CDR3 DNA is TGCGCCAGCTCCGACTCTGGTTTTCTCACAGATACGCAGTATTTT.

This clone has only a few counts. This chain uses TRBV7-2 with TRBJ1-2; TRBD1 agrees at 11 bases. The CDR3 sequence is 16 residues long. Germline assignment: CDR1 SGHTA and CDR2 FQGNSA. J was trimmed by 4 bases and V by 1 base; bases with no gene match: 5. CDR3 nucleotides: TGTGCCAGCAGCTTAGGAACCGGGACAGGGGGCTATGGCTACACCTTC. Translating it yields CASSLGTGTGGYGYTF. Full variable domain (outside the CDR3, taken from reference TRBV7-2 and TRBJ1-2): GAGVSQSPSNKVTEKGKDVELRCDPISGHTALYWYRQSLGQGLEFLIYFQGNSAPDKSGLPSDRFSAERTGGSVSTLTIQRTQQEDSAVYLCASSLGTGTGGYGYTFGSGTRLTVV.

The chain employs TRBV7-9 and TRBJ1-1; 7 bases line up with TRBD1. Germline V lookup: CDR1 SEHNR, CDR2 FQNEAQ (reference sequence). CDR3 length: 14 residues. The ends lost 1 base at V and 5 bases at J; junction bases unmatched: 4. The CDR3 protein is CASSLGQGWTEAFF. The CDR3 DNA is TGTGCCAGCAGCTTAGGACAGGGTTGGACTGAAGCTTTCTTT.

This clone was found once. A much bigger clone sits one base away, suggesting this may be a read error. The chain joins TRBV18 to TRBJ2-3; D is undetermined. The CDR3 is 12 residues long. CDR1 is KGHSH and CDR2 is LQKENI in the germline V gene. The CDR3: CASSLSTDTRYF. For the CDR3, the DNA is TGTGCCAGCTCACTTAGCACAGATACGCGGTATTTT.

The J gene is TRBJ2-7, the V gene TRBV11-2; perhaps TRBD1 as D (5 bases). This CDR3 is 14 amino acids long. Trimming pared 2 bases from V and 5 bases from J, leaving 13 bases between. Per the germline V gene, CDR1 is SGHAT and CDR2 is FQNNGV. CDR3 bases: TGTGCCAGCAGCTTATCAGGGAAAGATCACGAGCAGTACTTC. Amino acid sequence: CASSLSGKDHEQYF.

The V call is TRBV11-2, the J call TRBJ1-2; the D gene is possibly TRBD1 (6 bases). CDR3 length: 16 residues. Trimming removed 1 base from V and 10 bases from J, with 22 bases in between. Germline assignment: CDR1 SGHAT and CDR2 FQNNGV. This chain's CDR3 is CASSLGQGRGEGAYTF. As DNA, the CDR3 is TGTGCCAGCAGCTTAGGTCAGGGCAGGGGAGAAGGAGCCTACACCTTC.

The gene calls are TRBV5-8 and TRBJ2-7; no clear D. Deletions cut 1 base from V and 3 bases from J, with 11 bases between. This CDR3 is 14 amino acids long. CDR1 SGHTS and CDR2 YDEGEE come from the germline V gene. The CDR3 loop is CASSLRVSRYEQYF. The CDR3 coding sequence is TGTGCCAGCAGCTTGAGGGTCAGCCGCTACGAGCAGTACTTC.

The CDR3 loop is CASSLVGAQPQHF. In DNA form, the CDR3 reads TGTGCCAGCAGCTTAGTAGGAGCTCAGCCCCAGCATTTT. The rearrangement uses TRBV11-1 and TRBJ1-5; no firm D call. Trimming took 1 base from V and 6 from J, leaving 7 bases between them. This CDR3 is 13 amino acids long. CDR1 and CDR2 from the germline V gene are SGHAT and FQDESV (reference sequence).

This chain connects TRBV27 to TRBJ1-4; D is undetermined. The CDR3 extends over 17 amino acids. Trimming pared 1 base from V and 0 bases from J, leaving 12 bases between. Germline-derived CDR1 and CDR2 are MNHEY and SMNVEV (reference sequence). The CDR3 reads CASSLWARPATNEKLFF. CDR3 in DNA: TGTGCCAGCAGTTTATGGGCCAGACCTGCAACTAATGAAAAACTGTTTTTT.

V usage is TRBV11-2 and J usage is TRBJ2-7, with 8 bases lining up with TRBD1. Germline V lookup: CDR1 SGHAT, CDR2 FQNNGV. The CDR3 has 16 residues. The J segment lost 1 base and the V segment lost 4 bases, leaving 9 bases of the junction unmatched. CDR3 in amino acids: CASSSYRGKGSYEQYF. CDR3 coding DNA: TGTGCCAGCAGCTCTTACAGGGGGAAAGGTTCCTACGAGCAGTACTTC.

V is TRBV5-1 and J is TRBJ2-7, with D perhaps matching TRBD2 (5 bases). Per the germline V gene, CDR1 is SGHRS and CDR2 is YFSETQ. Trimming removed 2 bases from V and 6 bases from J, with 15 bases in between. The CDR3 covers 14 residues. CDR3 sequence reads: CASSFTGESVEQYF. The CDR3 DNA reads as TGCGCCAGCAGCTTTACCGGGGAGTCTGTCGAGCAGTACTTC.

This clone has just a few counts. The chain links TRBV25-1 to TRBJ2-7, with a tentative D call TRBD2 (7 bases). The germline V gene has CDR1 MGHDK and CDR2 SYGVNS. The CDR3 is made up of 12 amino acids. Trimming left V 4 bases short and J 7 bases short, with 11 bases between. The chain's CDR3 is CASSGGGQEQYF. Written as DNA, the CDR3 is TGTGCCAGCAGTGGGGGGGGGCAAGAGCAGTACTTC.

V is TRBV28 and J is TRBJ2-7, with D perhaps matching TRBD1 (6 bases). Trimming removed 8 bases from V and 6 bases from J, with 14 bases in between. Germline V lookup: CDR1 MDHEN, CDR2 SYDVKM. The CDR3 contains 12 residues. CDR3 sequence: CASPDSRGEQYF. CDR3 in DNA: TGTGCCAGCCCTGATTCCAGGGGCGAGCAGTACTTC.

The CDR3 DNA is TGCGCCAGCAGCTTAGGGGGGGCTGTTGACTATGGCTACACCTTC. This encodes CASSLGGAVDYGYTF. The V call is TRBV5-1, the J call TRBJ1-2; D possibly corresponds to TRBD1 (6 bases). CDR3 length: 15 residues. The V and J ends lost 2 bases and 3 bases respectively, with 14 bases between them. Germline CDR1 is SGHRS and CDR2 is YFSETQ.

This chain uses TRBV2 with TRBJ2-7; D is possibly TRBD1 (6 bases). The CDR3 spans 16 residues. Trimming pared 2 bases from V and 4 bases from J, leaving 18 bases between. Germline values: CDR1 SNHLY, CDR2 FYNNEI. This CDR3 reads CASSEIGGVGGYEQYF. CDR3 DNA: TGTGCCAGCAGTGAAATCGGTGGTGTAGGGGGATACGAGCAGTACTTC. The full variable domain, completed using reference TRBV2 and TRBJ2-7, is EPEVTQTPSHQVTQMGQEVILRCVPISNHLYFYWYRQILGQKVEFLVSFYNNEISEKSEIFDDQFSVERPDGSNFTLKIRSTKLEDSAMYFCASSEIGGVGGYEQYFGPGTRLTVT.

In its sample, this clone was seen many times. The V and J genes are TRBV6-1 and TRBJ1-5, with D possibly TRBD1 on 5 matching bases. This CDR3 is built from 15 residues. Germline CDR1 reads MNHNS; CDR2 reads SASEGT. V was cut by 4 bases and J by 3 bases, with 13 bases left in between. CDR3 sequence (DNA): TGTGCCAGCAGTGCGGCAGGGAATCCCAATCAGCCCCAGCATTTT. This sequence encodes CASSAAGNPNQPQHF.

The chain's CDR3 is CASPRSQLEKLFF. The CDR3 DNA follows: TGTGCCAGCCCACGCTCCCAGTTAGAAAAACTGTTTTTT. The genes are TRBV18 and TRBJ1-4; D not resolved. This CDR3 region has 13 residues. Germline CDR1 is KGHSH and CDR2 is LQKENI. V lost 8 bases and J lost 8, with 15 bases in between. Complete variable domain (other parts from reference TRBV18 and TRBJ1-4): NAGVMQNPRHLVRRRGQEARLRCSPMKGHSHVYWYRQLPEEGLKFMVYLQKENIIDESGMPKERFSAEFPKEGPSILRIQQVVRGDSAAYFCASPRSQLEKLFFGSGTQLSVL.

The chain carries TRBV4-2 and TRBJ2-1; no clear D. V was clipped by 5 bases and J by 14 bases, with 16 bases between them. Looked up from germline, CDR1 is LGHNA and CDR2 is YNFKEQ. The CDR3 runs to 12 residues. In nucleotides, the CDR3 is TGTGCCAGCAGCATGCAAAGTGCCAGTGAGTTCTTC. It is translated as CASSMQSASEFF.

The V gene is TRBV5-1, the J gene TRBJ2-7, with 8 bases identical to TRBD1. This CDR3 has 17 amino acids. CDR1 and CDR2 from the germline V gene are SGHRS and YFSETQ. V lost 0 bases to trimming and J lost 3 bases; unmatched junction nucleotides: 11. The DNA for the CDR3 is TGCGCCAGCAGCTTGGCCGGGCGGGACAGGAGAATCTACGAGCAGTACTTC. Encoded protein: CASSLAGRDRRIYEQYF.

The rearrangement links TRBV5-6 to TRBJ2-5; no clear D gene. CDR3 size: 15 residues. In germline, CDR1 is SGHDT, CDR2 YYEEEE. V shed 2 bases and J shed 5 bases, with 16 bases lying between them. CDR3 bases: TGTGCCAGCAGCTTCGAACTCGTGGGTTCGGAGACCCAGTACTTC. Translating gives CASSFELVGSETQYF.

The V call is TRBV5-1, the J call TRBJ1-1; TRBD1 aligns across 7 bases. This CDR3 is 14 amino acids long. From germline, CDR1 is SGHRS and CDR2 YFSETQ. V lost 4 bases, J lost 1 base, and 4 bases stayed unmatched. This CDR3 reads CASSQRTGNTEAFF. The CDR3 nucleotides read TGCGCCAGCAGCCAACGGACAGGGAACACTGAAGCTTTCTTT.